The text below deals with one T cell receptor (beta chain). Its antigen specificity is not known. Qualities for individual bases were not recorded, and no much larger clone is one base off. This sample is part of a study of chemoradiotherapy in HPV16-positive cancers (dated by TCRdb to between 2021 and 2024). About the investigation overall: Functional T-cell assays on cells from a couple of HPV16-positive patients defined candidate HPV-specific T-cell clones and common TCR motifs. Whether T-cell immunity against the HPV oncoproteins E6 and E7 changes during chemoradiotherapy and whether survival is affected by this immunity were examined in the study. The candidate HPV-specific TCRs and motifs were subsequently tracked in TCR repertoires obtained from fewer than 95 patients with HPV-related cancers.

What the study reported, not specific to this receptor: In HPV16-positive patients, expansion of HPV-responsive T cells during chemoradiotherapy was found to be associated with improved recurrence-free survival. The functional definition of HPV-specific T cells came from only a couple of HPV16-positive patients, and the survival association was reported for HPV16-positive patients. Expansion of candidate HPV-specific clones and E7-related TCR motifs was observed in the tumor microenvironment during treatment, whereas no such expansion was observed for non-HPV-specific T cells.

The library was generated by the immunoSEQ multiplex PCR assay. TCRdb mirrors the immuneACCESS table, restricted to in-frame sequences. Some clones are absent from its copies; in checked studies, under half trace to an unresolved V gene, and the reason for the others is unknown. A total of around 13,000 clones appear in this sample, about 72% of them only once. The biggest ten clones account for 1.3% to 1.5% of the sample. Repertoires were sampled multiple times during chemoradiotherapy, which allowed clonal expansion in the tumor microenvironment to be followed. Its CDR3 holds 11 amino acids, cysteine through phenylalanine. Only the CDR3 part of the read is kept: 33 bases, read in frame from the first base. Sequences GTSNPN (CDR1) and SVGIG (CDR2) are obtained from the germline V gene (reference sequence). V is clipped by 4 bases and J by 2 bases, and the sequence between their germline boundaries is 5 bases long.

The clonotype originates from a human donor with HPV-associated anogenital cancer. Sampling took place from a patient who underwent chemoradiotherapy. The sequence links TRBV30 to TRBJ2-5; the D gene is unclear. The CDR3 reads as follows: CAWKAQETQYF. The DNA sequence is TGTGCCTGGAAAGCTCAAGAGACCCAGTACTTC.